The 2 T cell receptor beta chains listed next were all sequenced from one sample in a study of cytomegalovirus exposure and HLA in healthy donors (dated by TCRdb to the late 2010s). Libraries were built with the immunoSEQ multiplex PCR assay. A mixture of 60 forward primers for TCR Vbeta segments and 13 reverse primers for TCR Jbeta segments was used in the multiplex PCR. The table comes from immuneACCESS by way of TCRdb, which keeps in-frame sequences with V and J called. Part of the clones is missing from these tables; in studies checked, under half for an unresolved V gene and the rest for unknown reasons. This sample holds some 130,000 clones; around 80% were observed only once. Of the sample, 4.5% to 5% falls within the top ten clones. Material for sequencing was PBMCs. All receptors come from a man under 40 in good health.

For the CDR3, the DNA is TGTGCCAGCAGCTCTGACAGGGATGCAGATACGCAGTATTTT. Translation: CASSSDRDADTQYF. The chain employs TRBV11-3 and TRBJ2-3, with 7 bases matching TRBD1. The ends lost 4 bases at V and 4 bases at J; junction bases unmatched: 5. The length of the CDR3 is 14 residues. CDR1 and CDR2 from the germline V gene are SGHNT and YENEEA. Full variable domain (remainder filled in from reference TRBV11-3 and TRBJ2-3): EAGVVQSPRYKIIEKKQPVAFWCNPISGHNTLYWYLQNLGQGPELLIRYENEEAVDDSQLPKDRFSAERLKGVDSTLKIQPAELGDSAVYLCASSSDRDADTQYFGPGTRLTVL.

The genes are TRBV11-3 and TRBJ2-1; D unresolved. The CDR3 has 12 amino acids. Trimming cost V 5 bases and J 8 bases, with 10 bases left between them. The germline V gene has CDR1 SGHNT and CDR2 YENEEA. As DNA, the CDR3 is TGTGCCAGCAGCCCAACGGGTTATGAGCAGTTCTTC. Amino acid sequence: CASSPTGYEQFF.